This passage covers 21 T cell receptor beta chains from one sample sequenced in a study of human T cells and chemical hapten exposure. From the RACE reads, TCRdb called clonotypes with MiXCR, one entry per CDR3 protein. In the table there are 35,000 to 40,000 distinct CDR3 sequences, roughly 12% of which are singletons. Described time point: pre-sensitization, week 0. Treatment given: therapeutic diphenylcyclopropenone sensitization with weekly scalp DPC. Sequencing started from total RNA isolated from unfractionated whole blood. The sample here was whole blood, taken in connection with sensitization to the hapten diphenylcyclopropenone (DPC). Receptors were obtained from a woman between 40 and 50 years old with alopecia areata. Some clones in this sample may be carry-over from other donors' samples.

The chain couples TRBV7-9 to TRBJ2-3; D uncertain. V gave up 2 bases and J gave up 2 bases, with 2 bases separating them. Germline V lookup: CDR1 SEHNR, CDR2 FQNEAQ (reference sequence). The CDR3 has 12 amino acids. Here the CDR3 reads CASSLPTDTQYF. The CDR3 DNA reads TGTGCCAGCAGCTTACCCACAGATACGCAGTATTTT.

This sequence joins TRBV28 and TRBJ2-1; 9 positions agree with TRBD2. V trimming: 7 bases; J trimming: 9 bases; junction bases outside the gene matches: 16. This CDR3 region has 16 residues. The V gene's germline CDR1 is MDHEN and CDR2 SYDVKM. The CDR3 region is CASTKRVLAGKGEQFF. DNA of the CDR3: TGTGCCAGCACCAAAAGGGTACTAGCGGGCAAGGGTGAGCAGTTCTTC.

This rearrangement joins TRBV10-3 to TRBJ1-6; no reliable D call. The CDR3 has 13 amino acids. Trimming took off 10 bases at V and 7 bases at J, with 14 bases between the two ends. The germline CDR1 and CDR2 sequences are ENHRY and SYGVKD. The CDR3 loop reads CATMGVPNSPLHF. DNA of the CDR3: TGTGCCACCATGGGAGTTCCCAATTCACCCCTCCACTTT.

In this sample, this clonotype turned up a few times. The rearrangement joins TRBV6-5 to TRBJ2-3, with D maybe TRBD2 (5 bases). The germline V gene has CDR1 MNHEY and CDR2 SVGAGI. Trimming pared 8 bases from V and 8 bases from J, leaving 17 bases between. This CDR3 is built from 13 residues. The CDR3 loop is CASYSSGAATQYF. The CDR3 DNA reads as TGTGCCAGCTACTCCAGCGGCGCGGCTACGCAGTATTTT.

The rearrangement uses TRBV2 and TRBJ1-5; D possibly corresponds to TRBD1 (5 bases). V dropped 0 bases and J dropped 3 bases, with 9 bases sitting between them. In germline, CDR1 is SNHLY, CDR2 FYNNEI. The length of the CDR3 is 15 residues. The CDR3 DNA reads TGTGCCAGCAGTGAAGCGGGGGGATACAATCAGCCCCAGCATTTT. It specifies CASSEAGGYNQPQHF.

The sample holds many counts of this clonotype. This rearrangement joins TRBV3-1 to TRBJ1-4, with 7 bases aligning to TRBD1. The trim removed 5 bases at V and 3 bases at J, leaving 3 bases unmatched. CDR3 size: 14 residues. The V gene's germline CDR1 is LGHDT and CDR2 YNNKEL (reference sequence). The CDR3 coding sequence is TGTGCCAGCAGCTTCGGGACAGCTAATGAAAAACTGTTTTTT. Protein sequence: CASSFGTANEKLFF.

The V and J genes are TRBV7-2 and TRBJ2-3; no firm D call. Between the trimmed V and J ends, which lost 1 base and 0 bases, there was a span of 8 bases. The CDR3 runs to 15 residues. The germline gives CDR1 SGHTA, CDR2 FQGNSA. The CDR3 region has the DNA TGTGCCAGCAGCTTAGACAGCGCCAGCACAGATACGCAGTATTTT. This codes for CASSLDSASTDTQYF.

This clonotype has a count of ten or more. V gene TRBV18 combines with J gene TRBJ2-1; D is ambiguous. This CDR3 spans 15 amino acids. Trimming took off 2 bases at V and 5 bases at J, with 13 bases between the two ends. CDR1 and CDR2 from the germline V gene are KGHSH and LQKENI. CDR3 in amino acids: CASSPVETPNNEQFF. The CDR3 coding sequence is TGTGCCAGCTCACCAGTTGAGACACCTAACAATGAGCAGTTCTTC.

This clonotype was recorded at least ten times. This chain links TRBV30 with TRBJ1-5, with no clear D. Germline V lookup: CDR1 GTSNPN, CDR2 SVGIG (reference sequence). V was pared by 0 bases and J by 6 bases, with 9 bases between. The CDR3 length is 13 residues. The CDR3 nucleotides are TGTGCCTGGAGTGTAGACCCCCGTCAGCCCCAGCATTTT. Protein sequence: CAWSVDPRQPQHF.

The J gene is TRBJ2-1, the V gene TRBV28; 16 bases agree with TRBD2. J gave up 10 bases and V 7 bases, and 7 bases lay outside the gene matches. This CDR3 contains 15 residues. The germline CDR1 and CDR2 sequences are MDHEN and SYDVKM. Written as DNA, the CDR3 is TGTGCCAGCAAGGGGACTAGCGGGGGGGAGCGAGAGCAGTTCTTC. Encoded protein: CASKGTSGGEREQFF.

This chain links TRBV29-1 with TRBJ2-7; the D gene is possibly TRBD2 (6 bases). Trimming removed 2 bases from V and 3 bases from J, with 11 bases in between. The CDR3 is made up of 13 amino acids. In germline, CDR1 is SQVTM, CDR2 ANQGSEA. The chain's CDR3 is CSVERLDNYEQYF. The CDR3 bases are TGCAGCGTTGAACGACTAGATAACTACGAGCAGTACTTC.

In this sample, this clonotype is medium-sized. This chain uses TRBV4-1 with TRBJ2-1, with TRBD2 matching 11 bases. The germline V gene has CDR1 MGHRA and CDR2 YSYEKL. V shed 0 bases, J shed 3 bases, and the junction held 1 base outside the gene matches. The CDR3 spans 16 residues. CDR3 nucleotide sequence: TGCGCCAGCAGCCAAGAAGGGACTAGCGGCTACAATGAGCAGTTCTTC. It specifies CASSQEGTSGYNEQFF.

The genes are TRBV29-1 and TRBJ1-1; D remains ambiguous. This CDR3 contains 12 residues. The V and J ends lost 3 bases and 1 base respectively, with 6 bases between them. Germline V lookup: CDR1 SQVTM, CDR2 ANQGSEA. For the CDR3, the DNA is TGCAGCGTTGATCCCGGGAACACTGAAGCTTTCTTT. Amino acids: CSVDPGNTEAFF.

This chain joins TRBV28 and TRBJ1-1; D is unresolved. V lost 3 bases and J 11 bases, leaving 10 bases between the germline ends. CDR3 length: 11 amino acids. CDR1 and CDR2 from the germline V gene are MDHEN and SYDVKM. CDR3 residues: CASSFREAAFF. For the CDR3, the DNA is TGTGCCAGCAGTTTTAGGGAGGCTGCTTTCTTT.

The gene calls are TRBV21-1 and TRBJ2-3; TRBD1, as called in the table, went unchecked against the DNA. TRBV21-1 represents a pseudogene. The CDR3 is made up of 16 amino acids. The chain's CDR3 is CASSNETGSSTDTQYF. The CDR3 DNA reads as TGTGCCAGCAGCAATGAGACAGGGTCAAGCACAGATACGCAGTATTTT.

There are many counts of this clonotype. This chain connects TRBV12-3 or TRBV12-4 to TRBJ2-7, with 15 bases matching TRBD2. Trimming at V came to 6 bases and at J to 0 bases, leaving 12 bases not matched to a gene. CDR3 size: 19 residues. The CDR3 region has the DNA TGTGCCAGCAGAGCAAGGGTCGGGACTAGCGGGGGGAGCTCCTACGAGCAGTACTTC. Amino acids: CASRARVGTSGGSSYEQYF.

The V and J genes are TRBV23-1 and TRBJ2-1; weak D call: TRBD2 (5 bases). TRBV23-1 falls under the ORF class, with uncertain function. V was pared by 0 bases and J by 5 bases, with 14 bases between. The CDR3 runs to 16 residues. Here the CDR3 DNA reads TGCGCCAGCAGTCAATCAGAGCCCCCCGGGGACAATGAGCAGTTCTTC. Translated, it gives CASSQSEPPGDNEQFF.

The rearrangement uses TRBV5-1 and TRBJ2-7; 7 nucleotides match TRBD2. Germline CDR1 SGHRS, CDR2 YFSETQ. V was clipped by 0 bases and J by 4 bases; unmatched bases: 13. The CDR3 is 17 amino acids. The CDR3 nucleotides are TGCGCCAGCAGCTTGGCCACCCCAGCGGGGCGTACTTACGAGCAGTACTTC. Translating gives CASSLATPAGRTYEQYF.

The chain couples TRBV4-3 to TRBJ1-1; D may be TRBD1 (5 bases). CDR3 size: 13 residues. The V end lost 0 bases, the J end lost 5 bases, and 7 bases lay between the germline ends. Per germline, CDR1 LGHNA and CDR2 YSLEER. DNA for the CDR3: TGCGCCAGCAGCCAAGATTGGGGGACTGAAGCTTTCTTT. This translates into CASSQDWGTEAFF.

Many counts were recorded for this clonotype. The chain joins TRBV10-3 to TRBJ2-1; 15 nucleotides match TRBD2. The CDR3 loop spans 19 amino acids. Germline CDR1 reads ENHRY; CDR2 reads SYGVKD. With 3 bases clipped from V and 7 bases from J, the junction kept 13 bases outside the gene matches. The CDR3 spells CAISEGGLAGGPRGNEQFF. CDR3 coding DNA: TGTGCCATCAGTGAAGGAGGACTAGCGGGAGGGCCGCGAGGTAATGAGCAGTTCTTC.

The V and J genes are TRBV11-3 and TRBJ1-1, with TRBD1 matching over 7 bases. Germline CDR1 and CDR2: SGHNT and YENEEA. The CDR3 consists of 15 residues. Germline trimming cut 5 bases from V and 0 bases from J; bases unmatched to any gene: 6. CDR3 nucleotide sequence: TGTGCCAGCAGCCCTCGACAGGGAATGAACACTGAAGCTTTCTTT. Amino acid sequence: CASSPRQGMNTEAFF.